These T cell receptor beta chains were read from a single sample in a study of T cells after posttransplantation cyclophosphamide. The repertoire was sequenced with immunoSEQ multiplex PCR; TCRdb's copy has only in-frame clones and lacks some. Captured here are about 36,000 clones, none seen once; the top ten comprise 1.2%. The sequencing sample was made of PBMCs. The receptors were gathered from a girl under 18 in good health, CMV-negative, and a related stem cell transplant donor. The CDR3 runs from the conserved cysteine through the conserved F or W. A D gene is named only where the DNA matches it firmly. Some rows have no size entry. The others give once, few or many, or a class for an expanded clone.

size	V	J	D	DNA	CDR3
-	TRBV6-1	TRBJ1-2	TRBD1	TGTGCCACCGAACACAGGGGCGACTATGGCTACACCTTC	CATEHRGDYGYTF
many	TRBV7-9	TRBJ2-7	-	TGTGCCAGCAGCTTAAATATCCTCGGACAGTCCTACGAGCAGTACTTC	CASSLNILGQSYEQYF
many	TRBV4-2	TRBJ1-5	TRBD1	TGTGCCAGCAGCGAAGAACAGGGGTATCAGCCCCAGCATTTT	CASSEEQGYQPQHF
medium-sized	TRBV6-1	TRBJ2-2	-	TGTGCCAGCAGTGAAGGACTAGACCTCACCGGGGAGCTGTTTTTT	CASSEGLDLTGELFF
-	TRBV7-3	TRBJ2-3	TRBD2	TGTGCCAGCAGCCATAGCGGGGGGGCTTTAGATACGCAGTATTTT	CASSHSGGALDTQYF
many	TRBV4-2	TRBJ2-2	TRBD2	TGTGCCAGCAGCCAAGAGGGACTAGCGGGGGGTCTAGCTATAAACACCGGGGAGCTGTTTTTT	CASSQEGLAGGLAINTGELFF
-	TRBV5-1	TRBJ2-3	-	TGCGCCAGCAGCTTATACAGGAGCACAGATACGCAGTATTTT	CASSLYRSTDTQYF
-	TRBV27	TRBJ2-7	-	TGTGCCAGCAGCCCCCGACAGGACTCCTACGAGCAGTACTTC	CASSPRQDSYEQYF
few	TRBV9	TRBJ2-5	-	TGTGCCAGCAGCGTAGCTAAAATACCCTCACAAGAGACCCAGTACTTC	CASSVAKIPSQETQYF
many	TRBV15	TRBJ2-4	-	TGTGCCACCAGCAGAGGGCCTAGCGAGGAGGGTGACATTCAGTACTTC	CATSRGPSEEGDIQYF
many	TRBV15	TRBJ1-2	-	TGTGCCACCAGCAGCCCCGGACTGGGGTATGGCTACACCTTC	CATSSPGLGYGYTF
many	TRBV19	TRBJ1-5	TRBD1	TGTGCCAGTAGTGCCTCCGGGACAGGGTCCTTGCCCCAGCATTTT	CASSASGTGSLPQHF
few	TRBV18	TRBJ1-1	TRBD1	TGTGCCAGCTCACCGGCCAGGGGGTCGAACACTGAAGCTTTCTTT	CASSPARGSNTEAFF
many	TRBV4-2	TRBJ2-7	TRBD1	TGTGCCAGCAGCCAAGGAGGTGGGACAGGGCGCGAGCAGTACTTC	CASSQGGGTGREQYF
-	TRBV7-8	TRBJ2-7	TRBD1	TGTGCCAGCAGCTCAGACAGGGTAACTTTTCGGGAGCAGTACTTC	CASSSDRVTFREQYF
many	TRBV28	TRBJ1-2	TRBD1	TGTGCCAGCAGTTTAATCTTGCTGAACACCGGGACAGGGGGCCACTATGGCTACACCTTC	CASSLILLNTGTGGHYGYTF
many	TRBV5-1	TRBJ2-5	TRBD2	TGCGCCAGCAGCACCACGGGACTAGCGGGAGTTGAGACCCAGTACTTC	CASSTTGLAGVETQYF
many	TRBV5-8	TRBJ2-7	-	TGTGCCAGCAGCCCCTACCAGAGAGGCGAGCAGTACTTC	CASSPYQRGEQYF
many	TRBV6-6	TRBJ2-1	-	TGTGCCAGCAGCCCCGGGGGAAATGAGCAGTTCTTC	CASSPGGNEQFF
-	TRBV25-1	TRBJ1-5	-	TGTGCCAGCAGTGTCCTCAAGGGAGCTTCGAGCAATCAGCCCCAGCATTTT	CASSVLKGASSNQPQHF
many	TRBV30	TRBJ1-4	-	TGTGCCTGCGAACTGGTAACTAATGAAAAACTGTTTTTT	CACELVTNEKLFF
many	TRBV30	TRBJ2-6	-	TGTGCCCGCAGGGGCAGGACTGGGGCCAACGTCCTGACTTTC	CARRGRTGANVLTF
few	TRBV5-6	TRBJ2-7	TRBD1	TGTGCCAGCAGCCAGACAGGGGGTTTTGGCGAGCAGTACTTC	CASSQTGGFGEQYF
few	TRBV7-9	TRBJ2-1	-	TGTGCCAGCTCATTCCCAGCAGGGGAGCAGTTCTTC	CASSFPAGEQFF
few	TRBV30	TRBJ2-7	TRBD1	TGTGCCTGGGGGACAGGGGTGATCGAGCAGTACTTC	CAWGTGVIEQYF
many	TRBV5-5	TRBJ2-2	TRBD1	TGTGCCAGCAGCGTGAGAGGGACAGGGAGGACCGGGGAGCTGTTTTTT	CASSVRGTGRTGELFF
-	TRBV6-1	TRBJ2-5	-	TGTGCCAGCAGTGAGTTCATTGAGACCCAGTACTTC	CASSEFIETQYF
many	TRBV11-1	TRBJ2-7	-	TGTGCCAGCAGCCTATTTACCGGGACCTACGAGCAGTACTTC	CASSLFTGTYEQYF
-	TRBV5-4	TRBJ2-7	-	TGTGCCAGCAGCCCGAGCTCCTACGAGCAGTACTTC	CASSPSSYEQYF
few	TRBV4-1	TRBJ1-1	-	TGCGCCAGCAGCCAAGGCGGACAGAACACTGAAGCTTTCTTT	CASSQGGQNTEAFF
many	TRBV7-9	TRBJ2-6	-	TGTGCCAGCAGCTTAGCGGGGCCCCGGCTTGTAGGCAACGTCCTGACTTTC	CASSLAGPRLVGNVLTF